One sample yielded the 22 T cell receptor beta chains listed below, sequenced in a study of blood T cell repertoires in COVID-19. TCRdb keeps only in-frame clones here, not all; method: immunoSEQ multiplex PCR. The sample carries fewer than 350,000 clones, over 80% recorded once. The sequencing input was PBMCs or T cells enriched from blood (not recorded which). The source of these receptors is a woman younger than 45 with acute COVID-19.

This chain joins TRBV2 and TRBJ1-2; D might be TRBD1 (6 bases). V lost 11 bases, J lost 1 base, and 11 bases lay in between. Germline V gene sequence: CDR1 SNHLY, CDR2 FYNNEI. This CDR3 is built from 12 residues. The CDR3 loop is CAAEDSNYGYTF. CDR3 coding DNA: TGTGCCGCCGAGGACAGTAACTATGGCTACACCTTC.

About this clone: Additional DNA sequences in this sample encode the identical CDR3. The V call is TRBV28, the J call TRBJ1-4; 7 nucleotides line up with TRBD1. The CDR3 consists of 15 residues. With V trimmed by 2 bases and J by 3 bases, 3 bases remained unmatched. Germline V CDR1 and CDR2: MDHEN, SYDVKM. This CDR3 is CASSLPGQSNEKLFF. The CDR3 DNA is TGTGCCAGCAGTTTACCGGGACAGTCTAATGAAAAACTGTTTTTT.

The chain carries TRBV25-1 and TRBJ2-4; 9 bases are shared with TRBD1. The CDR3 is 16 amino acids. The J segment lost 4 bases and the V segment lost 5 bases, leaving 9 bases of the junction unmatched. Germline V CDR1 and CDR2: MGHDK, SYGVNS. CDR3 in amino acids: CASSPNRDRDKNIQYF. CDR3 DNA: TGTGCCAGCAGTCCTAACCGGGACAGGGATAAAAACATTCAGTACTTC.

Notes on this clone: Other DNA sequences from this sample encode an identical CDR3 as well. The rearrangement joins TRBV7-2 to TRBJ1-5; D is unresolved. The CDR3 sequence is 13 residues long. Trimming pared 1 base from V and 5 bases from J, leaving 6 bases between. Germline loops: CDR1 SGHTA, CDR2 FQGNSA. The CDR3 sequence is CASSLVRDQPQHF. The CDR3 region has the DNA TGTGCCAGCAGCTTAGTTCGGGATCAGCCCCAGCATTTT.

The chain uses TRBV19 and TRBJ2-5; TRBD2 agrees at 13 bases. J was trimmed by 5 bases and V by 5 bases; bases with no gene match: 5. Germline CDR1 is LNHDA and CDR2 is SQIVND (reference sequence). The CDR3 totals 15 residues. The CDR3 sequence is CASSQLAGGVETQYF. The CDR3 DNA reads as TGTGCCAGTAGTCAACTAGCGGGAGGGGTGGAGACCCAGTACTTC.

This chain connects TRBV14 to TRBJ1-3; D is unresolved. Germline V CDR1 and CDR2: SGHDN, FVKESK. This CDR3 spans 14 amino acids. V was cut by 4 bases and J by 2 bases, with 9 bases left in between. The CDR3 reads CASSPYYTGNTIYF. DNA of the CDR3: TGTGCCAGCAGCCCATACTACACTGGAAACACCATATATTTT.

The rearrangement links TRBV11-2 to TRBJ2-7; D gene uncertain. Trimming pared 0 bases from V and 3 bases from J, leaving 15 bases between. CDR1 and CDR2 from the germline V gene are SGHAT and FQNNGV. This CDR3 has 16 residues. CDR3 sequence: CASSLEFPTADYEQYF. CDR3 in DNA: TGTGCCAGCAGCTTAGAGTTTCCCACAGCTGACTACGAGCAGTACTTC.

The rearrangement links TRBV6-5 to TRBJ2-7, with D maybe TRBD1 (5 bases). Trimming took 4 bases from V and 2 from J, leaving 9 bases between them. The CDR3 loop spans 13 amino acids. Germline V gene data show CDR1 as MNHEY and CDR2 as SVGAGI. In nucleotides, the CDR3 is TGTGCCAGCAGTTTAGGACATACCTACGAGCAGTACTTC. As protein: CASSLGHTYEQYF.

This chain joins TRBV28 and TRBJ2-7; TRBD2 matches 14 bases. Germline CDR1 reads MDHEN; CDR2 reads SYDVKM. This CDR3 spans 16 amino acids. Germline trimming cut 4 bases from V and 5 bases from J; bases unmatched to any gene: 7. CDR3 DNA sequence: TGTGCCAGCAGTTCCGGGACTAGCGGGAGCCCAAACGAGCAGTACTTC. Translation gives CASSSGTSGSPNEQYF. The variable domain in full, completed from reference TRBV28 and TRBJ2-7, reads DVKVTQSSRYLVKRTGEKVFLECVQDMDHENMFWYRQDPGLGLRLIYFSYDVKMKEKGDIPEGYSVSREKKERFSLILESASTNQTSMYLCASSSGTSGSPNEQYFGPGTRLTVT.

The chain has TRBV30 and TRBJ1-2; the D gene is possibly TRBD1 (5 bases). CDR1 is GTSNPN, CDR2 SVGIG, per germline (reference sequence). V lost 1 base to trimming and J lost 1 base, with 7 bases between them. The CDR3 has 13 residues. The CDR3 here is CAWSGQLNYGYTF. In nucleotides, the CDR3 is TGTGCCTGGAGTGGACAGCTTAACTATGGCTACACCTTC.

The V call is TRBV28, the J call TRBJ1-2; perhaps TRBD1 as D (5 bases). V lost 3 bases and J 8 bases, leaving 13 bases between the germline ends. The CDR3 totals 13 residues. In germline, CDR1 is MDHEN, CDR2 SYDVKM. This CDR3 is CASSLSGRRGYTF. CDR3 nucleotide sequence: TGTGCCAGCAGTTTGTCAGGGCGCCGGGGCTACACCTTC.

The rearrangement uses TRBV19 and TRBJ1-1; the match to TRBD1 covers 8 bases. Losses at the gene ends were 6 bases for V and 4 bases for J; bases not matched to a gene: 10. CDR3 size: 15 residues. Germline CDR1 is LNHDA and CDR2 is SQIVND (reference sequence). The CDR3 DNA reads TGTGCCAGTAGAGAAGCGGACAGGGTGCGCACTGAAGCTTTCTTT. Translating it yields CASREADRVRTEAFF.

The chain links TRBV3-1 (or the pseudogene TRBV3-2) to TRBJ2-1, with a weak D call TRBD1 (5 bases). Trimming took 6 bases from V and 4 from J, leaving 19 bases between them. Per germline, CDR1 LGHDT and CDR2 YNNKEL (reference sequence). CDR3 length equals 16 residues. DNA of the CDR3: TGTGCCAGCAGTATTCAGGGAACGTACCGATACAATGAGCAGTTCTTC. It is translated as CASSIQGTYRYNEQFF.

As DNA, the CDR3 is TGTGCCAGCAGCGTAGCGGAAACCGGGTCACCCCTCCACTTT. Amino acid sequence: CASSVAETGSPLHF. The chain is built from TRBV9 and TRBJ1-6; unclear D gene. Germline-derived CDR1 and CDR2 are SGDLS and YYNGEE. This CDR3 has 14 residues. Trimming left V 0 bases short and J 10 bases short, with 11 bases between.

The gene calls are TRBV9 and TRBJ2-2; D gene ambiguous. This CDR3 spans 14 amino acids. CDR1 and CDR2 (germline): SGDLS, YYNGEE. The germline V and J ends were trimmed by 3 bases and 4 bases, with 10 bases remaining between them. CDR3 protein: CASSAAWVTGELFF. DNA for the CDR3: TGTGCCAGCAGCGCAGCGTGGGTCACCGGGGAGCTGTTTTTT. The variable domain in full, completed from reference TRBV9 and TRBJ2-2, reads DSGVTQTPKHLITATGQRVTLRCSPRSGDLSVYWYQQSLDQGLQFLIQYYNGEERAKGNILERFSAQQFPDLHSELNLSSLELGDSALYFCASSAAWVTGELFFGEGSRLTVL.

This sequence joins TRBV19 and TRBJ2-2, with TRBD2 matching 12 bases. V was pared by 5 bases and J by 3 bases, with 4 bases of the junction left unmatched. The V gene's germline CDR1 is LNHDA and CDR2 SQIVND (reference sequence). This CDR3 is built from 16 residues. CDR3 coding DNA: TGTGCCAGTAGTGAACTAGCGGGAGGATACACCGGGGAGCTGTTTTTT. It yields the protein CASSELAGGYTGELFF. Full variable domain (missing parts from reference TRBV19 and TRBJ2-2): DGGITQSPKYLFRKEGQNVTLSCEQNLNHDAMYWYRQDPGQGLRLIYYSQIVNDFQKGDIAEGYSVSREKKESFPLTVTSAQKNPTAFYLCASSELAGGYTGELFFGEGSRLTVL.

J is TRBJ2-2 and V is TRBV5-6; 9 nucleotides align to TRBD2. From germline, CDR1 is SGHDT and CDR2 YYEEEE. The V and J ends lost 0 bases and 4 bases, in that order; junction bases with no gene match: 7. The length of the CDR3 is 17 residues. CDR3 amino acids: CASSLGGRATPTGELFF. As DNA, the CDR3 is TGTGCCAGCAGCTTGGGCGGGAGGGCCACCCCCACCGGGGAGCTGTTTTTT. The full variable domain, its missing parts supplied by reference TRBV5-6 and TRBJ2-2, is DAGVTQSPTHLIKTRGQQVTLRCSPKSGHDTVSWYQQALGQGPQFIFQYYEEEERQRGNFPDRFSGHQFPNYSSELNVNALLLGDSALYLCASSLGGRATPTGELFFGEGSRLTVL.

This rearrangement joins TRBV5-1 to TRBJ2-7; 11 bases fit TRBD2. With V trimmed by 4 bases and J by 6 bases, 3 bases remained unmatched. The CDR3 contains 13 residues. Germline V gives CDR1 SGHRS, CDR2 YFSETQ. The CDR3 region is CASSRGTSGEQYF. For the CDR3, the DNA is TGCGCCAGCAGCAGGGGGACTAGCGGCGAGCAGTACTTC.

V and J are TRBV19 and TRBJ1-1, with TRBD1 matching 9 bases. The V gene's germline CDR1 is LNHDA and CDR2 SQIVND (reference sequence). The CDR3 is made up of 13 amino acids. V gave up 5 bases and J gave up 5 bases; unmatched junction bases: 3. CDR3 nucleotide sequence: TGTGCCAGTAGTGGGGACAGGGATACTGAAGCTTTCTTT. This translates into CASSGDRDTEAFF.

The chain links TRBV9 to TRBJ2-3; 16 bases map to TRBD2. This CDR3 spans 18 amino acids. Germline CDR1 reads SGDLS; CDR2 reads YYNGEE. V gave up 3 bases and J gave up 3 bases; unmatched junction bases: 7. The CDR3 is CASSGPGLAGGRTDTQYF. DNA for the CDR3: TGTGCCAGCAGCGGACCGGGACTAGCGGGAGGGCGAACAGATACGCAGTATTTT.

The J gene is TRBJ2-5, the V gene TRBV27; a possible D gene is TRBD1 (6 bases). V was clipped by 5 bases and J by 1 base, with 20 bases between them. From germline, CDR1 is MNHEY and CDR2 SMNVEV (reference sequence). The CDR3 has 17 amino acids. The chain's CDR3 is CASSADGGAATQETQYF. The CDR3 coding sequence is TGTGCCAGCAGTGCGGATGGGGGCGCGGCTACCCAAGAGACCCAGTACTTC.

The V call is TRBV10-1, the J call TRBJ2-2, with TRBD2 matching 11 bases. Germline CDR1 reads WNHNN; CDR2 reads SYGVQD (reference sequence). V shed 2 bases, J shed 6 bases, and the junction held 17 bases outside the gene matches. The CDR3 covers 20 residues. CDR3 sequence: CASSEPVTPTSGSPAGELFF. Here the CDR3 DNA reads TGCGCCAGCAGTGAGCCCGTGACACCCACTAGCGGGAGTCCGGCCGGGGAGCTGTTTTTT.